The 32 T cell receptor beta chains presented below share a single source sample, sequenced in a study of beta chain features in type 1 diabetes. For these receptors, no antigen is known. Findings and limits, study-wide: Shortening of TCRB CDR3s, moderate but significant, appeared in all four CD4+ subsets of Type 1 diabetes patients.

Every bit of the isolated RNA underwent reverse transcription, so sequencing read expressed TCRB transcripts. The method was immunoSEQ multiplex PCR; TCRdb's version includes in-frame clones alone and lacks a portion of them. This table holds about 700,000 clones, 13% found once. Sequenced material: naive CD4+ T cells from blood. These receptors came from a man aged 18 to 29 with type 1 diabetes.

This clone was seen a handful of times. The junction shows a germline mismatch at one end, possibly a read error. This chain links TRBV6-5 with TRBJ2-1; TRBD1 aligns across 7 bases. CDR1 is MNHEY, CDR2 SVGAGI, per germline. CDR3 length: 15 amino acids. CDR3 region: CAISASGGSYNEQFF. CDR3 coding DNA: TGTGCCATCAGTGCATCAGGGGGCTCCTACAATGAGCAGTTCTTC.

This clone has more than one count but fewer than ten. The chain combines TRBV30 with TRBJ1-1; D uncertain. The V gene's germline CDR1 is GTSNPN and CDR2 SVGIG (reference sequence). The CDR3 contains 12 residues. Trimming shortened V by 1 base and J by 7 bases, and 10 bases separated the two germline ends. CDR3 residues: CAWSAQGFEAFF. The CDR3 DNA is TGTGCCTGGAGTGCCCAAGGTTTTGAAGCTTTCTTT.

V usage is TRBV4-1 and J usage is TRBJ2-3; no firm D call. CDR3 length equals 17 residues. Deletions cut 0 bases from V and 2 bases from J, with 15 bases between. Germline V gives CDR1 MGHRA, CDR2 YSYEKL. As DNA, the CDR3 is TGCGCCAGCAGCCAAGATATTCGAGACATACCCACAGATACGCAGTATTTT. It yields the protein CASSQDIRDIPTDTQYF.

Only a few counts were recorded for this clone. The chain carries TRBV7-9 and TRBJ1-4; D is uncertain. Germline V gene data show CDR1 as SEHNR and CDR2 as FQNEAQ (reference sequence). The V end was cut by 2 bases, the J end by 4 bases, with 11 bases between. This CDR3 is built from 15 residues. In nucleotides, the CDR3 is TGTGCCAGCAGCTTATCCGAGACGAGTAATGAAAAACTGTTTTTT. This translates into CASSLSETSNEKLFF.

This clone was observed a handful of times. The J gene is TRBJ2-1, the V gene TRBV28; no definite D call. V lost 4 bases and J 6 bases, leaving 13 bases between the germline ends. Germline V gives CDR1 MDHEN, CDR2 SYDVKM. The CDR3 has 14 residues. The CDR3 sequence: CASSWASTGNEQFF. The CDR3 DNA reads as TGTGCCAGCAGTTGGGCCTCTACCGGCAATGAGCAGTTCTTC.

The chain links TRBV19 to TRBJ1-5, with D perhaps matching TRBD1 (5 bases). The V and J ends lost 3 bases and 2 bases respectively, with 14 bases between them. This CDR3 is built from 16 residues. Germline V gene sequence: CDR1 LNHDA, CDR2 SQIVND (reference sequence). Here the CDR3 DNA reads TGTGCCAGTAGTATGCGTGCAGGGAAGGGCAATCAGCCCCAGCATTTT. As protein: CASSMRAGKGNQPQHF.

The chain uses TRBV28 and TRBJ1-6; the match to TRBD1 covers 8 bases. CDR1 MDHEN and CDR2 SYDVKM come from the germline V gene. J lost 10 bases, V lost 0 bases, and 8 bases had no gene match. This CDR3 has 16 residues. The CDR3 DNA follows: TGTGCCAGCAGTTTATGGCAGGGGGCGGCCGGGTCACCCCTCCACTTT. As protein: CASSLWQGAAGSPLHF.

This clone has just a few counts. This chain links TRBV14 with TRBJ1-1; 7 bases align to TRBD1. V gave up 4 bases and J gave up 1 base; unmatched junction bases: 9. The CDR3 covers 16 residues. Germline V lookup: CDR1 SGHDN, CDR2 FVKESK. The DNA of the CDR3 is TGTGCCAGCAGCCGGAGACAGGGACTGTGGAACACTGAAGCTTTCTTT. Translated, it gives CASSRRQGLWNTEAFF. The variable domain in full, completed from reference TRBV14 and TRBJ1-1, reads EAGVTQFPSHSVIEKGQTVTLRCDPISGHDNLYWYRRVMGKEIKFLLHFVKESKQDESGMPNNRFLAERTGGTYSTLKVQPAELEDSGVYFCASSRRQGLWNTEAFFGQGTRLTVV.

The chain links TRBV7-2 to TRBJ2-7; TRBD2 matches at 7 bases. J was trimmed by 3 bases and V by 3 bases; bases with no gene match: 8. The length of the CDR3 is 15 residues. Germline V gene data show CDR1 as SGHTA and CDR2 as FQGNSA. CDR3 sequence: CASSLKRGPVYEQYF. The DNA of the CDR3 is TGTGCCAGCAGCTTGAAGCGGGGCCCTGTCTACGAGCAGTACTTC.

A few counts support this clone. CDR3: CASSGTGGGQPQHF. In DNA, the CDR3 is TGTGCCAGCAGCGGAACAGGGGGAGGACAGCCCCAGCATTTT. This chain joins TRBV2 and TRBJ1-5; TRBD1 aligns across 8 bases. Unmatched junction bases numbered 8, after V lost 6 bases and J lost 7 bases. Per the germline V gene, CDR1 is SNHLY and CDR2 is FYNNEI. This CDR3 is 14 amino acids long.

Points on this clone: Other DNA sequences from this sample encode an identical CDR3 as well. The chain has TRBV18 and TRBJ2-3, with a weak D call TRBD1 (6 bases). Trimming took 2 bases from V and 4 from J, leaving 7 bases between them. The CDR3 covers 13 residues. Germline CDR1 and CDR2: KGHSH and LQKENI. CDR3 DNA sequence: TGTGCCAGCTCACCAGCAGGGGCAGATACGCAGTATTTT. Translation: CASSPAGADTQYF. Combining the CDR3 with reference TRBV18 and TRBJ2-3 gives the whole variable domain NAGVMQNPRHLVRRRGQEARLRCSPMKGHSHVYWYRQLPEEGLKFMVYLQKENIIDESGMPKERFSAEFPKEGPSILRIQQVVRGDSAAYFCASSPAGADTQYFGPGTRLTVL.

This clone appeared a few times. The sample has other DNA sequences that encode this CDR3 too. V and J are TRBV5-1 and TRBJ1-5, with TRBD1 matching over 8 bases. The CDR3 sequence is 14 residues long. The V gene end was trimmed by 4 bases and the J gene end by 4 bases; junction bases not matched to a gene: 4. CDR1 is SGHRS and CDR2 is YFSETQ in the germline V gene. DNA of the CDR3: TGCGCCAGCAGCCCGGGACAGGAAAATCAGCCCCAGCATTTT. Translation: CASSPGQENQPQHF.

The chain links TRBV30 to TRBJ2-5; D might be TRBD2 (6 bases). V lost 2 bases to trimming and J lost 1 base, with 8 bases between them. The CDR3 consists of 13 residues. The V gene's germline CDR1 is GTSNPN and CDR2 SVGIG (reference sequence). CDR3 protein: CAWSLAFQETQYF. The CDR3, as DNA: TGTGCCTGGAGTCTAGCGTTCCAAGAGACCCAGTACTTC.

This clone occurred a few times. J is TRBJ2-5 and V is TRBV4-1; no clear D gene. CDR3 size: 13 residues. The ends were cut back, 2 bases at V and 9 bases at J, with 13 bases in the middle. The germline V gene has CDR1 MGHRA and CDR2 YSYEKL. The CDR3 DNA follows: TGCGCCAGCAGCCAAAGTGGCCCTGGGGCCCAGTACTTC. Translation gives CASSQSGPGAQYF.

This clone has a handful of counts. Within the sample, other DNA sequences also encode this same CDR3. CDR3 nucleotide sequence: TGTGCCAGCCAGGTTAACACTGAAGCTTTCTTT. Translated, it gives CASQVNTEAFF. This chain joins TRBV28 and TRBJ1-1, with D unclear. The germline gives CDR1 MDHEN, CDR2 SYDVKM. V shed 8 bases and J shed 2 bases, with 6 bases lying between them. The CDR3 has 11 residues.

This clone was found a few times. V gene TRBV7-9 combines with J gene TRBJ1-5, with D possibly being TRBD1 (6 bases). This CDR3 region has 15 residues. The germline V gene encodes CDR1 SEHNR and CDR2 FQNEAQ (reference sequence). V lost 1 base and J lost 0, with 7 bases in between. Here the CDR3 reads CASSLGDISNQPQHF. The CDR3 coding sequence is TGTGCCAGCAGCTTAGGGGACATTAGCAATCAGCCCCAGCATTTT. The whole variable domain, filled in from reference TRBV7-9 and TRBJ1-5, reads DTGVSQNPRHKITKRGQNVTFRCDPISEHNRLYWYRQTLGQGPEFLTYFQNEAQLEKSRLLSDRFSAERPKGSFSTLEIQRTEQGDSAMYLCASSLGDISNQPQHFGDGTRLSIL.

This clone has more than one count but fewer than ten. This chain links TRBV15 with TRBJ2-1, with no clear D. This CDR3 has 12 residues. From germline, CDR1 is LNHNV and CDR2 YYDKDF (reference sequence). Trimming left V 1 base short and J 9 bases short, with 7 bases between. CDR3: CATSRVGGEQFF. CDR3 DNA sequence: TGTGCCACCAGCAGAGTAGGCGGTGAGCAGTTCTTC.

This clone showed up just a few times. The gene calls are TRBV9 and TRBJ2-1; tentatively, D is TRBD2 (5 bases). CDR3 length: 15 amino acids. CDR1 SGDLS and CDR2 YYNGEE come from the germline V gene. With 3 bases removed from V and 3 bases from J, the gap between germline ends came to 13 bases. The chain's CDR3 is CASSASPGDYNEQFF. In DNA form, the CDR3 reads TGTGCCAGCAGCGCGTCTCCCGGGGACTACAATGAGCAGTTCTTC.

This rearrangement joins TRBV2 to TRBJ1-1, with unresolved D. This CDR3 region has 13 residues. The germline V gene has CDR1 SNHLY and CDR2 FYNNEI. Deletions cut 0 bases from V and 5 bases from J, with 7 bases between. The CDR3 DNA sequence: TGTGCCAGCAGTGAAGCAATGGCAACTGAAGCTTTCTTT. Its protein is CASSEAMATEAFF.

This clone appeared once. The V and J genes are TRBV6-5 and TRBJ2-3; the match to TRBD1 covers 7 bases. The CDR3 length is 15 residues. J lost 5 bases, V lost 6 bases, and 11 bases had no gene match. CDR1 and CDR2 from the germline V gene are MNHEY and SVGAGI. CDR3 sequence reads: CASRLGQFNQDTQYF. As DNA, the CDR3 is TGTGCCAGCAGGCTGGGACAGTTCAATCAAGATACGCAGTATTTT.

This clone was counted only a few times. The chain recombines TRBV9 with TRBJ1-1; TRBD1 might be the D (6 bases). CDR1 and CDR2 from the germline V gene are SGDLS and YYNGEE. The CDR3 is 13 residues long. The V end was cut by 2 bases, the J end by 3 bases, with 8 bases between. CDR3 sequence (DNA): TGTGCCAGCAGCGTGACAGGTCACACTGAAGCTTTCTTT. Translating gives CASSVTGHTEAFF.

This chain connects TRBV30 to TRBJ1-1; D perhaps matches TRBD1 (5 bases). Germline CDR1 and CDR2: GTSNPN and SVGIG (reference sequence). This CDR3 is built from 15 residues. Trimming shortened V by 8 bases and J by 0 bases, and 19 bases separated the two germline ends. The CDR3 loop reads CARTGPQSMNTEAFF. The CDR3 DNA follows: TGTGCCAGGACGGGACCCCAGAGTATGAACACTGAAGCTTTCTTT.

The genes are TRBV6-8 and TRBJ1-5; D remains ambiguous. The CDR3 loop spans 13 amino acids. Germline V gene lookup returns CDR1 MNHGY and CDR2 SAAAGT. V was cut by 2 bases and J by 6 bases, with 8 bases left in between. CDR3 loop: CASSYPWGQPQHF. DNA of the CDR3: TGTGCCAGCAGTTACCCGTGGGGTCAGCCCCAGCATTTT.

The J gene is TRBJ2-2, the V gene TRBV30, with a tentative D call TRBD2 (6 bases). The V end was cut by 0 bases, the J end by 8 bases, with 10 bases between. The CDR3 sequence is 13 residues long. Germline values: CDR1 GTSNPN, CDR2 SVGIG (reference sequence). CDR3 sequence: CAWSVGGAGELFF. CDR3 sequence (DNA): TGTGCCTGGAGTGTCGGGGGTGCAGGGGAGCTGTTTTTT.

This clone appeared a few times. The chain employs TRBV30 and TRBJ2-6; 8 nucleotides align to TRBD1. This CDR3 is built from 17 residues. With V trimmed by 2 bases and J by 0 bases, 6 bases remained unmatched. Germline V gene sequence: CDR1 GTSNPN, CDR2 SVGIG (reference sequence). The CDR3 coding sequence is TGTGCCTGGAGTTCCGGGACAGGAATCTCTGGGGCCAACGTCCTGACTTTC. Translating it yields CAWSSGTGISGANVLTF.

This clone was detected a few times. The chain is built from TRBV18 and TRBJ1-4; possibly TRBD1 for D (5 bases). The CDR3 loop spans 14 amino acids. Germline CDR1 and CDR2: KGHSH and LQKENI. Trimming took 6 bases from V and 0 from J, leaving 8 bases between them. DNA of the CDR3: TGTGCCAGCTCGTCGACAGCAACTAATGAAAAACTGTTTTTT. It specifies CASSSTATNEKLFF. The entire variable domain, with the rest obtained from reference TRBV18 and TRBJ1-4, is as follows: NAGVMQNPRHLVRRRGQEARLRCSPMKGHSHVYWYRQLPEEGLKFMVYLQKENIIDESGMPKERFSAEFPKEGPSILRIQQVVRGDSAAYFCASSSTATNEKLFFGSGTQLSVL.

The chain has TRBV4-1 and TRBJ1-1; D not resolved. Trimming stripped 1 base from V and 5 bases from J, with 11 bases between. The CDR3 has 14 residues. Germline assignment: CDR1 MGHRA and CDR2 YSYEKL. CDR3 in amino acids: CASSQGPQGTEAFF. CDR3 sequence (DNA): TGCGCCAGCAGCCAAGGCCCCCAAGGAACTGAAGCTTTCTTT.

The chain is built from TRBV6-1 and TRBJ1-1, with 7 bases matching TRBD1. This CDR3 contains 16 residues. Germline trimming cut 4 bases from V and 1 base from J; bases unmatched to any gene: 9. Germline CDR1 and CDR2: MNHNS and SASEGT. CDR3 nucleotides: TGTGCCAGCAGTGCCGGCCTACAGGGGAAGAACACTGAAGCTTTCTTT. Protein product: CASSAGLQGKNTEAFF.

The chain combines TRBV5-1 with TRBJ1-2, with D unclear. Trimming shortened V by 4 bases and J by 4 bases, and 11 bases separated the two germline ends. Germline V gene lookup returns CDR1 SGHRS and CDR2 YFSETQ. The CDR3 contains 13 residues. CDR3: CASSPTTGYGYTF. CDR3 bases: TGCGCCAGCAGCCCCACGACCGGCTATGGCTACACCTTC.

This clone was picked up a small number of times. The chain couples TRBV5-1 to TRBJ2-3; D possibly corresponds to TRBD2 (5 bases). Germline CDR1 reads SGHRS; CDR2 reads YFSETQ. The CDR3 runs 13 residues. Trimming took 2 bases from V and 6 from J, leaving 10 bases between them. CDR3 sequence reads: CASSFEGRDTQYF. CDR3 DNA sequence: TGCGCCAGCAGCTTTGAGGGCCGGGATACGCAGTATTTT.

The rearrangement joins TRBV28 to TRBJ1-2, with 9 bases matching TRBD1. CDR3 length: 15 amino acids. From germline, CDR1 is MDHEN and CDR2 SYDVKM. The V gene end was trimmed by 6 bases and the J gene end by 2 bases; junction bases not matched to a gene: 7. DNA of the CDR3: TGTGCCAGCAGATCTCCCGGGACAGGGAACTATGGCTACACCTTC. Its translation is CASRSPGTGNYGYTF.

The V and J genes are TRBV9 and TRBJ2-3; 9 bases align to TRBD1. Trimming cost V 4 bases and J 0 bases; bases outside gene matches: 3. The CDR3 spans 15 residues. CDR1 SGDLS and CDR2 YYNGEE come from the germline V gene. The CDR3 reads CASSRTGASTDTQYF. The CDR3, as DNA: TGTGCCAGCAGCCGGACAGGGGCTAGCACAGATACGCAGTATTTT. The full variable domain, in which reference TRBV9 and TRBJ2-3 provide the parts outside the CDR3, is DSGVTQTPKHLITATGQRVTLRCSPRSGDLSVYWYQQSLDQGLQFLIQYYNGEERAKGNILERFSAQQFPDLHSELNLSSLELGDSALYFCASSRTGASTDTQYFGPGTRLTVL.